Listed below are T cell receptor beta chains from one sample, sequenced in a study of blood T cell repertoires in COVID-19. Profiled with immunoSEQ multiplex PCR; TCRdb holds only in-frame clones, not every one. The repertoire consists of just under 75,000 clones, with around 80% occurring once and the leading ten covering around 2.3%. Sequenced: peripheral blood. Receptors originate from an elderly man with active or convalescent COVID-19. CDR3s include the opening cysteine and the closing phenylalanine or tryptophan. D genes are given only for firm matches. Rows may omit the clone size; those that give it use once, few, many or a size class.

>TRBV11-3|TRBD1|TRBJ2-5|-
CASSLVNGRGLGETQYF
TGTGCCAGCAGCTTAGTGAATGGTAGGGGGCTCGGAGAGACCCAGTACTTC
>TRBV7-6|TRBD1|TRBJ2-5|once
CASTAGTGIGETQYF
TGTGCCAGCACCGCCGGGACAGGGATTGGAGAGACCCAGTACTTC
>TRBV7-9|-|TRBJ2-3|-
CASSLAGASTDTQYF
TGTGCCAGCAGCTTAGCAGGGGCTAGCACAGATACGCAGTATTTT
>TRBV11-3|-|TRBJ2-7|few
CASSRLYEQYF
TGTGCCAGCAGCCGTCTCTACGAGCAGTACTTC
>TRBV6-1|-|TRBJ2-1|once
CASSEVGGVVYNEQFF
TGTGCCAGCAGTGAGGTCGGAGGGGTAGTCTACAATGAGCAGTTCTTC
>TRBV5-8|-|TRBJ1-5|-
CASSPVMDQPQHF
TGTGCCAGCAGCCCGGTCATGGATCAGCCCCAGCATTTT
>TRBV28|-|TRBJ1-3|-
CASSFTHPGTRNTIYF
TGTGCCAGCAGTTTCACCCACCCCGGTACGAGAAACACCATATATTTT
>TRBV27|TRBD1|TRBJ1-2|-
CASSSLQGAANYGYTF
TGTGCCAGCAGTTCTCTCCAGGGGGCAGCCAACTATGGCTACACCTTC
>TRBV6-5|-|TRBJ2-1|-
CASSLTRFEQFF
TGTGCCAGCAGCCTTACTAGATTCGAGCAGTTCTTC
>TRBV10-1|-|TRBJ2-7|few
CASNSRRPESYEQYF
TGCGCCAGCAACTCGCGCAGGCCCGAATCCTACGAGCAGTACTTC
>TRBV7-2|TRBD1|TRBJ2-7|-
CASSSTPDRSWYEQYF
TGTGCCAGCAGCTCTACCCCGGACAGGTCATGGTACGAGCAGTACTTC
>TRBV2|TRBD2|TRBJ2-3|-
CASRGSGRSTDTQYF
TGTGCCAGCAGAGGAAGCGGGAGGAGCACAGATACGCAGTATTTT
>TRBV7-8|-|TRBJ1-4|-
CASSFWFDRPEKLFF
TGTGCCAGCAGCTTTTGGTTTGACAGACCTGAAAAACTGTTTTTT
>TRBV11-2|-|TRBJ1-3|-
CASSLGSSGNTIYF
TGTGCCAGCAGCTTGGGGAGCTCTGGAAACACCATATATTTT
>TRBV5-4|TRBD1|TRBJ2-7|once
CASSPRTGDNSYEQYF
TGTGCCAGCAGCCCCCGGACAGGCGACAACTCCTACGAGCAGTACTTC
>TRBV18|TRBD2|TRBJ2-1|-
CASSPSGSSYNEQFF
TGTGCCAGCTCCCCTAGCGGGAGCTCCTACAATGAGCAGTTCTTC
>TRBV7-9|TRBD1|TRBJ1-3|-
CAGSGQGYSGNTIYF
TGTGCCGGAAGTGGACAGGGCTACTCTGGAAACACCATATATTTT
>TRBV10-3|-|TRBJ1-2|-
CAISGRGLYGYTF
TGTGCCATCAGTGGCCGAGGCCTCTATGGCTACACCTTC
>TRBV3-1/TRBV3-2|TRBD1|TRBJ2-7|-
CASSQTGGGEQYF
TGTGCCAGCAGCCAAACAGGGGGAGGCGAGCAGTACTTC
>TRBV2|-|TRBJ2-7|-
CASSETRQSLGEQYF
TGTGCCAGCAGTGAGACCCGACAGTCCCTCGGCGAGCAGTACTTC
>TRBV15|-|TRBJ1-2|-
CATSREEGDGYTF
TGTGCCACCAGCAGAGAAGAGGGCGACGGCTACACCTTC
>TRBV4-3|-|TRBJ1-1|few
CASSQDRGVAFF
TGCGCCAGCAGCCAAGACAGAGGTGTAGCTTTCTTT
>TRBV7-6|TRBD2|TRBJ2-7|-
CASSSSGGAFEQYF
TGTGCCAGCAGCTCTAGCGGGGGGGCCTTCGAGCAGTACTTC
>TRBV7-2|-|TRBJ2-1|-
CASSLGGGRTYNEQFF
TGTGCCAGCAGCCTCGGAGGGGGCCGTACCTACAATGAGCAGTTCTTC
>TRBV28|-|TRBJ2-2|once
CASSSAGWDGELFF
TGTGCCAGCAGTTCTGCAGGGTGGGACGGGGAGCTGTTTTTT
>TRBV3-1/TRBV3-2|-|TRBJ2-2|-
CASSRGPGELFF
TGTGCCAGCAGTCGAGGCCCCGGGGAGCTGTTTTTT